This T cell receptor (beta chain) was sequenced during a study of shared clonotypes between healthy human individuals. The naive CD8 subset, CD45RO-negative cells positively selected for CCR7, excluded terminally differentiated effector memory CD45RA+ cells. Germline CDR1 is GTSNPN and CDR2 is SVGIG (reference sequence). The V end was cut by 1 base, the J end by 3 bases, with 13 bases between. CDR3 length equals 14 residues. Data came from immunoSEQ multiplex PCR; TCRdb stores just in-frame clones and leaves some out. Seen here are a few million clones, just under 95% observed once, and the top ten hold over 1.5%.

The chain links TRBV30 to TRBJ2-7; TRBD1 is a possible D gene (5 bases). Sequences were obtained from naive CD8+ T cells from PBMCs. The source is a man between 18 and 29 years old in good health. Some clones in this sample may be carry-over from other donors' samples. For the CDR3, the DNA is TGTGCCTGGAGTGCTATCGGACACTTCTACGAGCAGTACTTC. It is translated as CAWSAIGHFYEQYF.